A selection of T cell receptor beta chains follows, all from one sample in a study of vaccination effects on CD4 cells after COVID-19. Profiled with immunoSEQ multiplex PCR; TCRdb holds only in-frame clones, not every one. The sample consists of under 85,000 clones, 60% to 85% of them appearing once. For these receptors, no antigen is known. Sample: CD4+ T cells from PBMCs cultured with HCoV-OC43 spike peptides, taken after COVID-19 vaccination. The source of these receptors is a human donor who received a COVID-19 vaccine. Both conserved end residues are part of each CDR3. Fields, in order: CDR3 length, J gene, clone size, D gene, V gene, CDR3 protein, CDR3 DNA. The D gene is left open where the match is weak. Only some rows state a clone size, as once, few, many or a class for expanded clones.

cdr3_length: 12; j_call: TRBJ1-1; clone_size: NA; d_call: NA; v_call: TRBV12-3/TRBV12-4; cdr3_aa: CASSGLNTEAFF; cdr3_nt: TGTGCCAGCAGCGGGCTGAACACTGAAGCTTTCTTT
cdr3_length: 15; j_call: TRBJ1-1; clone_size: NA; d_call: TRBD1; v_call: TRBV20-1; cdr3_aa: CSASFLGQGNTEAFF; cdr3_nt: TGCAGTGCTAGTTTCTTGGGACAGGGGAACACTGAAGCTTTCTTT
cdr3_length: 14; j_call: TRBJ1-4; clone_size: NA; d_call: TRBD1; v_call: TRBV9; cdr3_aa: CASSAGQGEGKLFF; cdr3_nt: TGTGCCAGCAGCGCAGGACAGGGAGAAGGAAAACTGTTTTTT
cdr3_length: 13; j_call: TRBJ1-4; clone_size: NA; d_call: TRBD1; v_call: TRBV28; cdr3_aa: CATQGGAKEKLFF; cdr3_nt: TGTGCCACCCAGGGGGGGGCCAAGGAAAAACTGTTTTTT
cdr3_length: 11; j_call: TRBJ2-1; clone_size: NA; d_call: NA; v_call: TRBV12-3/TRBV12-4; cdr3_aa: CASSPMNEQFF; cdr3_nt: TGTGCCAGCAGTCCCATGAATGAGCAGTTCTTC
cdr3_length: 16; j_call: TRBJ2-4; clone_size: NA; d_call: NA; v_call: TRBV28; cdr3_aa: CASSSPYSLAKNIQYF; cdr3_nt: TGTGCCAGCAGTTCCCCCTACAGCTTAGCCAAAAACATTCAGTACTTC
cdr3_length: 14; j_call: TRBJ2-2; clone_size: NA; d_call: NA; v_call: TRBV7-2; cdr3_aa: CASRGTTNTGELFF; cdr3_nt: TGTGCCAGCAGAGGGACAACGAACACCGGGGAGCTGTTTTTT
cdr3_length: 13; j_call: TRBJ2-3; clone_size: NA; d_call: NA; v_call: TRBV24-1; cdr3_aa: CATSEASTDTQYF; cdr3_nt: TGTGCCACCAGTGAAGCGTCGACAGATACGCAGTATTTT
cdr3_length: 13; j_call: TRBJ1-1; clone_size: NA; d_call: NA; v_call: TRBV10-3; cdr3_aa: CAILRGVGTEAFF; cdr3_nt: TGTGCCATACTTCGAGGGGTTGGGACTGAAGCTTTCTTT
cdr3_length: 12; j_call: TRBJ1-5; clone_size: NA; d_call: TRBD1; v_call: TRBV28; cdr3_aa: CAAGQGNQPQHF; cdr3_nt: TGTGCGGCGGGACAGGGCAATCAGCCCCAGCATTTT
cdr3_length: 16; j_call: TRBJ1-6; clone_size: few; d_call: NA; v_call: TRBV30; cdr3_aa: CAWSTNGPPNNSPLHF; cdr3_nt: TGTGCCTGGAGCACAAACGGACCGCCTAATAATTCACCCCTCCACTTT
cdr3_length: 13; j_call: TRBJ1-3; clone_size: NA; d_call: NA; v_call: TRBV18; cdr3_aa: CASSPGAGNTIYF; cdr3_nt: TGTGCCAGCTCACCAGGGGCAGGGAACACCATATATTTT
cdr3_length: 14; j_call: TRBJ2-5; clone_size: NA; d_call: NA; v_call: TRBV5-4; cdr3_aa: CASSERGAEETQYF; cdr3_nt: TGTGCCAGCAGCGAACGGGGGGCTGAGGAGACCCAGTACTTC
cdr3_length: 16; j_call: TRBJ1-6; clone_size: NA; d_call: TRBD1; v_call: TRBV25-1; cdr3_aa: CASSAIQGGSNSPLHF; cdr3_nt: TGTGCCAGCAGTGCAATCCAGGGGGGAAGTAATTCACCCCTCCACTTT
cdr3_length: 15; j_call: TRBJ1-5; clone_size: NA; d_call: TRBD1; v_call: TRBV24-1; cdr3_aa: CATSDITGGNQPQHF; cdr3_nt: TGTGCCACCAGTGACATAACAGGGGGCAATCAGCCCCAGCATTTT
cdr3_length: 14; j_call: TRBJ2-3; clone_size: NA; d_call: NA; v_call: TRBV24-1; cdr3_aa: CATSDLTPPDTQYF; cdr3_nt: TGTGCCACCAGTGATTTGACACCCCCGGATACGCAGTATTTT
cdr3_length: 16; j_call: TRBJ2-2; clone_size: NA; d_call: TRBD2; v_call: TRBV15; cdr3_aa: CATSRVLAGDTGELFF; cdr3_nt: TGTGCCACCAGCAGAGTACTAGCGGGGGACACCGGGGAGCTGTTTTTT
cdr3_length: 15; j_call: TRBJ1-5; clone_size: NA; d_call: NA; v_call: TRBV5-1; cdr3_aa: CASSLEGFPNQPQHF; cdr3_nt: TGCGCCAGCAGCTTGGAAGGGTTCCCCAATCAGCCCCAGCATTTT
cdr3_length: 15; j_call: TRBJ1-1; clone_size: NA; d_call: NA; v_call: TRBV9; cdr3_aa: CASSVDWGSLPEAFF; cdr3_nt: TGTGCCAGCAGCGTAGATTGGGGGTCCCTTCCTGAAGCTTTCTTT
cdr3_length: 14; j_call: TRBJ1-2; clone_size: NA; d_call: TRBD1; v_call: TRBV19; cdr3_aa: CASSLTGGSYGYTF; cdr3_nt: TGTGCCAGTAGCCTGACAGGGGGCTCCTATGGCTACACCTTC
cdr3_length: 17; j_call: TRBJ2-1; clone_size: NA; d_call: NA; v_call: TRBV6-2/TRBV6-3; cdr3_aa: CASSYSIERVTLVEQFF; cdr3_nt: TGTGCCAGCAGTTACTCGATTGAGCGGGTGACGCTCGTTGAGCAGTTCTTC
cdr3_length: 17; j_call: TRBJ2-2; clone_size: few; d_call: NA; v_call: TRBV7-8; cdr3_aa: CASSRRSGGWNTGELFF; cdr3_nt: TGTGCCAGCAGCCGACGCTCGGGGGGCTGGAACACCGGGGAGCTGTTTTTT
cdr3_length: 15; j_call: TRBJ2-3; clone_size: once; d_call: TRBD2; v_call: TRBV19; cdr3_aa: CASSPAGGLTDTQYF; cdr3_nt: TGTGCCAGTAGTCCGGCGGGGGGGCTCACAGATACGCAGTATTTT
cdr3_length: 13; j_call: TRBJ2-5; clone_size: NA; d_call: NA; v_call: TRBV3-1/TRBV3-2; cdr3_aa: CASSQRERETQYF; cdr3_nt: TGTGCCAGCAGCCAACGGGAGCGAGAGACCCAGTACTTC
cdr3_length: 19; j_call: TRBJ1-4; clone_size: NA; d_call: TRBD1; v_call: TRBV7-2; cdr3_aa: CASSLVAGTGYGANEKLFF; cdr3_nt: TGTGCCAGCAGCTTAGTGGCCGGGACAGGGTACGGAGCTAATGAAAAACTGTTTTTT
cdr3_length: 14; j_call: TRBJ1-2; clone_size: NA; d_call: NA; v_call: TRBV7-3; cdr3_aa: CASSADAAGSGYTF; cdr3_nt: TGTGCCAGCAGCGCCGACGCGGCCGGTTCGGGCTACACCTTC
cdr3_length: 15; j_call: TRBJ1-5; clone_size: NA; d_call: TRBD1; v_call: TRBV10-3; cdr3_aa: CAISATGDSNQPQHF; cdr3_nt: TGTGCCATCAGTGCGACAGGGGATAGCAATCAGCCCCAGCATTTT
cdr3_length: 16; j_call: TRBJ2-3; clone_size: NA; d_call: NA; v_call: TRBV5-1; cdr3_aa: CASNRPEQGGTDTQYF; cdr3_nt: TGCGCCAGCAACCGGCCCGAGCAGGGTGGGACAGATACGCAGTATTTT
cdr3_length: 13; j_call: TRBJ2-3; clone_size: NA; d_call: NA; v_call: TRBV29-1; cdr3_aa: CSVVTGGTDTQYF; cdr3_nt: TGCAGCGTTGTAACGGGAGGCACAGATACGCAGTATTTT
cdr3_length: 15; j_call: TRBJ2-3; clone_size: NA; d_call: NA; v_call: TRBV5-1; cdr3_aa: CASSPSIPLGDTQYF; cdr3_nt: TGCGCCAGCAGCCCCTCTATCCCGTTGGGAGATACGCAGTATTTT
cdr3_length: 13; j_call: TRBJ2-5; clone_size: NA; d_call: NA; v_call: TRBV6-5; cdr3_aa: CASRETGQETQYF; cdr3_nt: TGTGCCAGCAGGGAGACAGGCCAAGAGACCCAGTACTTC
cdr3_length: 13; j_call: TRBJ1-2; clone_size: NA; d_call: NA; v_call: TRBV5-1; cdr3_aa: CASSFVQGEGYTF; cdr3_nt: TGCGCCAGCAGCTTCGTCCAGGGAGAAGGCTACACCTTC
cdr3_length: 15; j_call: TRBJ1-2; clone_size: NA; d_call: NA; v_call: TRBV29-1; cdr3_aa: CSVSLMAQRGYGYTF; cdr3_nt: TGCAGCGTTTCCTTGATGGCCCAGAGAGGGTATGGCTACACCTTC
cdr3_length: 15; j_call: TRBJ2-2; clone_size: NA; d_call: TRBD2; v_call: TRBV11-2; cdr3_aa: CASSLNGGYTGELFF; cdr3_nt: TGTGCCAGCAGCTTAAACGGGGGGTACACCGGGGAGCTGTTTTTT
cdr3_length: 13; j_call: TRBJ1-2; clone_size: NA; d_call: NA; v_call: TRBV2; cdr3_aa: CASSGVGQGADTF; cdr3_nt: NA
cdr3_length: 13; j_call: TRBJ1-5; clone_size: NA; d_call: NA; v_call: TRBV6-5; cdr3_aa: CASSYTSNQPQHF; cdr3_nt: TGTGCCAGCAGTTACACAAGCAATCAGCCCCAGCATTTT
cdr3_length: 16; j_call: TRBJ2-3; clone_size: few; d_call: NA; v_call: TRBV5-8; cdr3_aa: CASPSWFVLGMDTQYF; cdr3_nt: TGTGCCAGCCCAAGCTGGTTTGTACTTGGGATGGATACGCAGTATTTT
cdr3_length: 13; j_call: TRBJ1-5; clone_size: NA; d_call: NA; v_call: TRBV5-6; cdr3_aa: CASSSGGHQPQHF; cdr3_nt: TGTGCCAGCAGTTCTGGGGGCCATCAGCCCCAGCATTTT